Presented here are 2 T cell receptor beta chains from one specimen sequenced in a study of shared clonotypes between healthy human individuals (TCRdb year 2020). Preparation of the library involved the immunoSEQ multiplex PCR assay. In TCRdb, the immuneACCESS table is reduced to in-frame sequences with V and J assigned. These tables do not hold every clone; where another copy was compared, an unresolved V gene accounts for under half, and the others remain unexplained. The sample includes approximately 500,000 clones, with around 96% observed a single time. In total, the top ten clones hold roughly 0.06% of the sample. Source material: naive CD4+ T cells sorted from blood. In light of the paper, this sample's cell subset or site label describes: CD45RA+ positively selected. All receptors come from a woman in her 30s in good health.

The V and J genes are TRBV27 and TRBJ2-7; the match to TRBD1 covers 10 bases. Trimming cost V 2 bases and J 5 bases; bases outside gene matches: 6. The CDR3 consists of 15 residues. CDR1 is MNHEY and CDR2 is SMNVEV in the germline V gene (reference sequence). The CDR3 sequence is CASSLTGQGFHEQYF. Here the CDR3 DNA reads TGTGCCAGCAGTTTAACGGGACAGGGGTTCCACGAGCAGTACTTC.

This chain joins TRBV21-1 and TRBJ1-5; the table's TRBD1 call for D was not verified on the DNA. TRBV21-1 is a recognized pseudogene. This CDR3 region has 17 residues. The CDR3 protein is CASSKGQGVTGLQPQHF. The CDR3 bases are TGTGCCAGCAGCAAAGGGCAAGGGGTGACAGGGCTACAGCCCCAGCATTTT.